These T cell receptor beta chains were read from a single sample in a study of T cells in Graves' hyperthyroidism and ophthalmopathy. One entry per CDR3 protein results from TCRdb running MiXCR on the multiplex PCR reads. The repertoire holds 220,000 or so distinct CDR3 sequences, with around 15% as singletons. Sequenced input: blood. The receptors shown here come from a woman aged 18 to 35 with Graves' ophthalmopathy. CDR3s include the opening cysteine and the closing phenylalanine or tryptophan. Each record gives: clone size, J gene, D gene, V gene, CDR3 DNA, CDR3 protein. A D gene is named only where the DNA matches it firmly. Clone size appears in some rows only: once, few, many, or a class for an expanded clone.

many	TRBJ2-2	NA	TRBV7-3	TGTGCCAGCAGCCGCCTTAGCGGCCGTAAGGCCGGGGAGCTGTTTTTT	CASSRLSGRKAGELFF
many	TRBJ1-5	NA	TRBV10-3	TGTGCCATCAGTGTGGGAAGCAATCAGCCCCAGCATTTT	CAISVGSNQPQHF
many	TRBJ2-7	TRBD2	TRBV28	TGTGCCAGCAGTGAAGGACTAGCGGGAATCTACGAGCAGTACTTC	CASSEGLAGIYEQYF
many	TRBJ2-5	NA	TRBV9	TGTGCCAGCAGCGTAGGGGGAGCGGAAGAGACCCAGTACTTC	CASSVGGAEETQYF
many	TRBJ2-5	TRBD2	TRBV7-9	TGTGCCAGCGGACCGGGACTAGCGGACTTACAAGAGACCCAGTACTTC	CASGPGLADLQETQYF
NA	TRBJ2-7	TRBD1	TRBV28	TGTGCCAGCAGCGACCAAGGGACAGGGGGGCACGAGCAGTACTTC	CASSDQGTGGHEQYF
many	TRBJ1-5	TRBD1	TRBV28	TGTGCCAGCAGTTTAGGACAGGGGGCGAATCAGCCCCAGCATTTT	CASSLGQGANQPQHF
many	TRBJ2-1	NA	TRBV20-1	TGCAGTGCCCTAAATCGGGGGCGCTCCTACAATGAGCAGTTCTTC	CSALNRGRSYNEQFF
many	TRBJ2-3	TRBD2	TRBV28	TGTGCCAGCAGTTTCAGCGGGGTGGGTACAGATACGCAGTATTTT	CASSFSGVGTDTQYF
few	TRBJ2-2	NA	TRBV4-2	TGTGCCAGCAGCCAGCAAGGACAGTCGAACACCGGGGAGCTGTTTTTT	CASSQQGQSNTGELFF
many	TRBJ1-1	TRBD1	TRBV11-2	TGTGCCAGCAGCCGGAGAGGGACAGACCGAACAACTGAAGCTTTCTTT	CASSRRGTDRTTEAFF
many	TRBJ2-5	NA	TRBV7-7	TGTGCTAGCAGTTACAGGGCAGGGGTAACGGAGACCCAGTACTTC	CASSYRAGVTETQYF
once	TRBJ2-1	TRBD2	TRBV10-3	TGTGCCATCAGTGTGGGGACTAGCGGGAGGTATGAGCAGTTCTTC	CAISVGTSGRYEQFF
many	TRBJ1-2	NA	TRBV6-1	TGTGCCAGCAGTAGCAGGGGTATGGCCTATGGCTACACCTTC	CASSSRGMAYGYTF
NA	TRBJ1-3	TRBD1	TRBV9	TGTGCCAGCAGCGGGGGGACAGGGCATGGAAACACCATATATTTT	CASSGGTGHGNTIYF
many	TRBJ1-1	NA	TRBV6-1	TGTGCCAGCACCCCCCCTTGGGCGTCCAACACTGAAGCTTTCTTT	CASTPPWASNTEAFF
many	TRBJ2-5	TRBD2	TRBV4-1	TGCGCCAGCAGCCAGGGGGACCCGGGGGGGCAAGAGACCCAGTACTTC	CASSQGDPGGQETQYF
many	TRBJ2-2	TRBD2	TRBV20-1	TGCAGTGTTTCGGCCGGGACTAGCGGTTTTAACACCGGGGAGCTGTTTTTT	CSVSAGTSGFNTGELFF
many	TRBJ1-6	NA	TRBV5-1	TGCGCCAGCAGCGAAGGTAGCAATAATTCACCCCTCCACTTT	CASSEGSNNSPLHF
many	TRBJ2-2	NA	TRBV14	TGTGCCAGCAGCCACGGGAGAGTTACCGGGGAGCTGTTTTTT	CASSHGRVTGELFF
few	TRBJ2-4	NA	TRBV7-9	TGTGCCAGCAGCTTGGCAGGGGTTTCCAAAAACATTCAGTACTTC	CASSLAGVSKNIQYF
many	TRBJ2-3	NA	TRBV30	TGTGCCTCGATAACAACAGGGGGGGGGGATACGCAGTATTTT	CASITTGGGDTQYF
few	TRBJ2-1	TRBD2	TRBV29-1	TGCAGCGTCTGTTTGATCGGGACTAGCGGGAGGCGGGGTGAGCAGTTCTTC	CSVCLIGTSGRRGEQFF
many	TRBJ1-5	NA	TRBV2	TGTGCCAGCAGTGAGCGGGGTGGACCCGCCCAGCCCCAGCATTTT	CASSERGGPAQPQHF
few	TRBJ1-1	TRBD1	TRBV4-1	TGCGCCAGCAGCCAAACTCCTGCCGGCGGGACAGGGGGGAACACTGAAGCTTTCTTT	CASSQTPAGGTGGNTEAFF
many	TRBJ2-3	TRBD1	TRBV5-1	TGCGCCAGCAGATCTACAGGGGTACCCACAGATACGCAGTATTTT	CASRSTGVPTDTQYF
many	TRBJ2-3	TRBD1	TRBV3-1	TGTGCCAGCAGCCAAAACAGGGGGTCTGGCGCAGATACGCAGTATTTT	CASSQNRGSGADTQYF
many	TRBJ1-2	NA	TRBV27	TGTGCCAGCAGTTTATCCTACGACAGGTCAGGCTACACCTTC	CASSLSYDRSGYTF
NA	TRBJ2-7	TRBD1	TRBV15	TGTGTCACCAGTAAAAGAACAGGGGGCAGGGACGAGCAGTACTTC	CVTSKRTGGRDEQYF
many	TRBJ1-4	NA	TRBV28	TGTGCCAGCAGTTTGGGGGGCTTAGGGGAAAAACTGTTTTTT	CASSLGGLGEKLFF
many	TRBJ1-2	TRBD1	TRBV30	TGTGCCTGGAGTAGGGACAGACCCTATGGCTACACCTTC	CAWSRDRPYGYTF
NA	TRBJ1-2	NA	TRBV7-3	TGTGCCAGCAGCTTAAATACAGGGCCCACTAACTATGGCTACACCTTC	CASSLNTGPTNYGYTF
many	TRBJ1-1	NA	TRBV20-1	TGCAGTGCTAGAATCCCCCGGGGGTCGGCTTTATGGGGAGCTTTCTTT	CSARIPRGSALWGAFF
NA	TRBJ1-3	NA	TRBV19	TGTGCCAGTAGCCCCGCGGACTCTGCCGGAAACACCATATATTTT	CASSPADSAGNTIYF
NA	TRBJ2-3	TRBD2	TRBV4-3	TGCGCCAGCAGCCGAGAAGCACTAGCGCCTACGCAGTATTTT	CASSREALAPTQYF
many	TRBJ2-3	TRBD2	TRBV20-1	TGCAGTGCTAGAGATATGCGGCTAGCGGAGGCCACAGATACGCAGTATTTT	CSARDMRLAEATDTQYF
NA	TRBJ2-3	TRBD2	TRBV6-5	TGTGCCAGCAGTTACTCTCTAGCGGGAGGGCCGGGAGATACGCAGTATTTT	CASSYSLAGGPGDTQYF
many	TRBJ1-1	NA	TRBV6-6	TGTGCCAGCAGTTACTCCAGATCAGGGGACACTGAAGCTTTCTTT	CASSYSRSGDTEAFF
many	TRBJ2-1	NA	TRBV7-6	TGTGCCAGCAGCCCAGAGCAAGGGGACTACAATGAGCAGTTCTTC	CASSPEQGDYNEQFF
NA	TRBJ2-7	NA	TRBV7-2	TGTGCCAGCAGCCAAGATTTACTGGGGGAGTCCTACGAGCAGTACTTC	CASSQDLLGESYEQYF
many	TRBJ2-2	TRBD2	TRBV5-1	TGCGCCAGCAGCTTAGGACTAGCGGGCCTCACCGGGGAGCTGTTTTTT	CASSLGLAGLTGELFF
many	TRBJ2-3	NA	TRBV19	TGTGCCAGTAGTACCACCGTAAGCGCAGATACGCAGTATTTT	CASSTTVSADTQYF
many	TRBJ1-1	NA	TRBV28	TGTGCCAGCAGTTGGCCCATGGGGGCCGAGGGGAACACTGAAGCTTTCTTT	CASSWPMGAEGNTEAFF
NA	TRBJ2-1	TRBD2	TRBV4-3	TGCGCCAGCAGCCAACAAAGGACTAGCGGGATGCACTACAATGAGCAGTTCTTC	CASSQQRTSGMHYNEQFF
once	TRBJ2-7	NA	TRBV29-1	TGCAGCGTTGCCTCCAGGGCGAACAATGAGCAGTACTTC	CSVASRANNEQYF
many	TRBJ1-4	TRBD1	TRBV28	TGTGCCAGCAGTTCCACCGGGACAGGGGATGAAAAACTGTTTTTT	CASSSTGTGDEKLFF
NA	TRBJ2-7	TRBD1	TRBV20-1	TGCAGTGCCCTGAAGACAGGGGGCGAGCAGTACTTC	CSALKTGGEQYF
many	TRBJ1-2	TRBD1	TRBV2	TGTGCCAGCAGTGCCGGACAGGGTGGCTACACCTTC	CASSAGQGGYTF
many	TRBJ2-5	NA	TRBV12-5	TGTGCTAGTGGTTCCCGCCCCCTTCAGGAGACCCAGTACTTC	CASGSRPLQETQYF
many	TRBJ2-1	TRBD2	TRBV5-5	TGTGCCAGCAGCGGGGATAGCGGGTTAACCTACAATGAGCAGTTCTTC	CASSGDSGLTYNEQFF
many	TRBJ2-2	NA	TRBV30	TGTGCCTGGGGACGGACACCCCTTGGCGAGGAGCTGTTTTTT	CAWGRTPLGEELFF
many	TRBJ1-2	TRBD1	TRBV20-1	TGCAGTGCCCCCCATGACAGGGAATTTGGCTACACCTTC	CSAPHDREFGYTF
many	TRBJ2-1	NA	TRBV5-6	TGTGCCAGCAGCTTGTCCGCAGGGGTGAATGAGCAGTTCTTC	CASSLSAGVNEQFF